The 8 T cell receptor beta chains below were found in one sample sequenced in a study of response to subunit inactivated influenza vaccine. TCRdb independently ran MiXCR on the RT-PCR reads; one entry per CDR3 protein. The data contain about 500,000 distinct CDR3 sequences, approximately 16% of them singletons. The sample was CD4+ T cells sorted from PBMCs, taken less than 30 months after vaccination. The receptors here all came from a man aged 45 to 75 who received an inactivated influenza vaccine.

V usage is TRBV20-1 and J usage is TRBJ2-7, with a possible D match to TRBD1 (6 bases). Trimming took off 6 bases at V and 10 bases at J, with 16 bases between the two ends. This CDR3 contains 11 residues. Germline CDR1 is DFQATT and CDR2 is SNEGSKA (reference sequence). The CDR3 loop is CSAKLEGEQYF. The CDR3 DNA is TGCAGTGCAAAGCTAGAGGGGGAACAGTACTTC.

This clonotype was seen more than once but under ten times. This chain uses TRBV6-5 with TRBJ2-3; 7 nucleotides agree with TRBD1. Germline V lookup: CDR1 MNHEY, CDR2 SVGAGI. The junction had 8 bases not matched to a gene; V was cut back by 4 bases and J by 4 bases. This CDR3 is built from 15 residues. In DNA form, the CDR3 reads TGTGCCAGCAGTTCCGGAAGGGGGCTGGCAGATACGCAGTATTTT. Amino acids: CASSSGRGLADTQYF.

The DNA for the CDR3 is TGTGCCAGCAGGGGTTTGGAGCGTCCCCAGCATTTT. Its translation is CASRGLERPQHF. The rearrangement uses TRBV2 and TRBJ1-5; D ambiguous. The CDR3 is 12 amino acids. Germline V gene sequence: CDR1 SNHLY, CDR2 FYNNEI. V dropped 6 bases and J dropped 10 bases, with 13 bases sitting between them. Full variable domain (remainder filled in from reference TRBV2 and TRBJ1-5): EPEVTQTPSHQVTQMGQEVILRCVPISNHLYFYWYRQILGQKVEFLVSFYNNEISEKSEIFDDQFSVERPDGSNFTLKIRSTKLEDSAMYFCASRGLERPQHFGDGTRLSIL.

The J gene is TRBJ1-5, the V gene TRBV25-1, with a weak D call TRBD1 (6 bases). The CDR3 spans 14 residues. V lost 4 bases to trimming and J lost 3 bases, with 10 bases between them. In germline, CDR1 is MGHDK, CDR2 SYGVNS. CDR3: CASSGAGVNQPQHF. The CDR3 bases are TGTGCCAGCAGTGGGGCAGGGGTCAATCAGCCCCAGCATTTT.

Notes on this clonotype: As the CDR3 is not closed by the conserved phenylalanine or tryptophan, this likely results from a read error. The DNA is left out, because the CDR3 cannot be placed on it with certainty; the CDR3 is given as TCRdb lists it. The CDR3 is CASSFPPSPVGSNGLC. The genes are TRBV5-1 and TRBJ1-1. Germline V gene lookup returns CDR1 SGHRS and CDR2 YFSETQ. Both ends counted, the CDR3 spans 16 residues.

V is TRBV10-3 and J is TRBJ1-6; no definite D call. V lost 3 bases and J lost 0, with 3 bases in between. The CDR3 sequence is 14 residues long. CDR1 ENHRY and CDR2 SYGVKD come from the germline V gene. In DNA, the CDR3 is TGTGCCATCAGTGATAGCTCCTATAATTCACCCCTCCACTTT. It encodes CAISDSSYNSPLHF.

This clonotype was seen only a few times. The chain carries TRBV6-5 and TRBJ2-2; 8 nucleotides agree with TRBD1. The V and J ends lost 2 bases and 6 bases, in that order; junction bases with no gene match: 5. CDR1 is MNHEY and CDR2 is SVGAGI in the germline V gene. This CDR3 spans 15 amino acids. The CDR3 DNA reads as TGTGCCAGCAGTTACAGGCCAGGGGGCCCCGGGGAGCTGTTTTTT. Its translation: CASSYRPGGPGELFF.

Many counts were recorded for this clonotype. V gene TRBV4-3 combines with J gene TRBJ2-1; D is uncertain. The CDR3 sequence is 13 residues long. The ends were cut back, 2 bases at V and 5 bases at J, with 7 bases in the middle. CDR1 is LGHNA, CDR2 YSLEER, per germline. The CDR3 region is CASSQLGDNEQFF. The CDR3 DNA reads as TGCGCCAGCAGCCAATTAGGTGACAATGAGCAGTTCTTC.